These 8 T cell receptor beta chains were sequenced from one sample in a study of blood T cell repertoires in COVID-19. TCRdb's table, derived via immunoSEQ multiplex PCR, lists solely in-frame clones and lacks some. The table lists about 45,000 clones, nearly 70% of them singletons. Sequencing was done on a sample of peripheral blood. The receptors shown here come from a man older than 75 with acute or convalescent COVID-19.

The rearrangement uses TRBV4-2 and TRBJ1-2, with D possibly matching TRBD1 (6 bases). Germline loops: CDR1 LGHNA, CDR2 YNFKEQ. V was cut by 0 bases and J by 4 bases, with 12 bases left in between. The CDR3 covers 15 residues. In DNA, the CDR3 is TGTGCCAGCAGCCAAGACGGCAGGGGTACCTATGGCTACACCTTC. Protein sequence: CASSQDGRGTYGYTF.

The chain couples TRBV7-9 to TRBJ1-2; the D is unclear. V dropped 1 base and J dropped 10 bases, with 10 bases sitting between them. Germline V CDR1 and CDR2: SEHNR, FQNEAQ (reference sequence). The CDR3 consists of 12 residues. In DNA form, the CDR3 reads TGTGCCAGCAGCTTAGGGGCGCATGCCTACACCTTC. It yields the protein CASSLGAHAYTF. The variable domain in full, with the rest retrieved from reference TRBV7-9 and TRBJ1-2, is DTGVSQNPRHKITKRGQNVTFRCDPISEHNRLYWYRQTLGQGPEFLTYFQNEAQLEKSRLLSDRFSAERPKGSFSTLEIQRTEQGDSAMYLCASSLGAHAYTFGSGTRLTVV.

The chain uses TRBV7-2 and TRBJ2-7, with D perhaps matching TRBD1 (5 bases). From germline, CDR1 is SGHTA and CDR2 FQGNSA. The ends were cut back, 3 bases at V and 0 bases at J, with 15 bases in the middle. This CDR3 is built from 16 residues. CDR3 sequence: CASSFLTTRDSYEQYF. In DNA form, the CDR3 reads TGTGCCAGCAGCTTCCTGACAACCAGGGACTCCTACGAGCAGTACTTC.

The chain is built from TRBV2 and TRBJ1-2, with TRBD1 matching over 11 bases. This CDR3 region has 17 residues. Germline CDR1 SNHLY, CDR2 FYNNEI. The V segment lost 1 base and the J segment 4 bases; nucleotides outside the gene matches: 8. The CDR3 DNA reads TGTGCCAGCAGTGAAGGGCGGACAGGGGGCCCGCCCTATGGCTACACCTTC. This gives the protein CASSEGRTGGPPYGYTF.

The rearrangement uses TRBV28 and TRBJ2-3, with TRBD2 matching 8 bases. The CDR3 has 15 amino acids. In germline, CDR1 is MDHEN, CDR2 SYDVKM. V trimming: 7 bases; J trimming: 5 bases; junction bases outside the gene matches: 11. The CDR3 DNA is TGTGCCAGCATTCCCAGCGGGAGCCTAGGAGATACGCAGTATTTT. Protein sequence: CASIPSGSLGDTQYF. Drawing the rest from reference TRBV28 and TRBJ2-3, the complete variable domain is DVKVTQSSRYLVKRTGEKVFLECVQDMDHENMFWYRQDPGLGLRLIYFSYDVKMKEKGDIPEGYSVSREKKERFSLILESASTNQTSMYLCASIPSGSLGDTQYFGPGTRLTVL.

The chain uses TRBV4-2 and TRBJ1-2, with 8 positions matching TRBD1. The J segment lost 3 bases and the V segment lost 4 bases, leaving 16 bases of the junction unmatched. Germline V gene sequence: CDR1 LGHNA, CDR2 YNFKEQ. The CDR3 loop spans 18 amino acids. For the CDR3, the DNA is TGTGCCAGCAGCCCTACTGGGACAGGCCCGAATTATTACTATGGCTACACCTTC. Protein product: CASSPTGTGPNYYYGYTF.

A few counts support this clone. The gene calls are TRBV9 and TRBJ1-4; maybe TRBD1 (6 bases). V lost 4 bases to trimming and J lost 8 bases, with 18 bases between them. This CDR3 is 15 amino acids long. The germline V gene has CDR1 SGDLS and CDR2 YYNGEE. The CDR3 DNA is TGTGCCAGCAGCCTACAGAGGGGGGGAGAAGAAAAACTGTTTTTT. It translates to CASSLQRGGEEKLFF. The whole variable domain, remainder taken from reference TRBV9 and TRBJ1-4, is DSGVTQTPKHLITATGQRVTLRCSPRSGDLSVYWYQQSLDQGLQFLIQYYNGEERAKGNILERFSAQQFPDLHSELNLSSLELGDSALYFCASSLQRGGEEKLFFGSGTQLSVL.

In regard to this clone: The same CDR3 also results from other DNA sequences found in this sample. This sequence joins TRBV11-2 and TRBJ1-2, with D maybe TRBD1 (6 bases). CDR1 SGHAT and CDR2 FQNNGV come from the germline V gene. The CDR3 contains 13 residues. The ends were cut back, 5 bases at V and 5 bases at J, with 12 bases in the middle. CDR3 region: CASSPGQSYGYTF. The CDR3 DNA reads TGTGCCAGCAGCCCCGGACAGAGTTATGGCTACACCTTC.